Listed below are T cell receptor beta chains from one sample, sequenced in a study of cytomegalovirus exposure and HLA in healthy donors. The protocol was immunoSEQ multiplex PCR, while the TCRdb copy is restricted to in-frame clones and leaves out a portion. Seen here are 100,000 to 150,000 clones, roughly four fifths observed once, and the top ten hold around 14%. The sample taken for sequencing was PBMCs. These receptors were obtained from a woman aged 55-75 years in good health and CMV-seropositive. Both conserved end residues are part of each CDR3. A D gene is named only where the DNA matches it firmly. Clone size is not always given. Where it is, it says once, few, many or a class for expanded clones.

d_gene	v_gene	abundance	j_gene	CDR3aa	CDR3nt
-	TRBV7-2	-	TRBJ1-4	CASSKSSGNNEKLFF	TGTGCCAGCAGCAAATCTTCGGGGAATAATGAAAAACTGTTTTTT
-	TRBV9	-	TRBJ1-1	CASSPRQDTEAFF	TGTGCCAGCAGCCCCAGGCAGGACACTGAAGCTTTCTTT
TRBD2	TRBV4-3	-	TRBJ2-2	CASSQDPGSGGPPNTGELFF	TGCGCCAGCAGCCAAGATCCCGGCAGCGGGGGGCCCCCGAACACCGGGGAGCTGTTTTTT
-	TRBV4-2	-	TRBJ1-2	CASSPKIGDYGYTF	TGTGCCAGCAGCCCCAAAATCGGTGATTATGGCTACACCTTC
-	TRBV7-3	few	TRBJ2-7	CASSTWGGGTYEQYF	TGTGCCAGCAGCACCTGGGGGGGCGGAACTTACGAGCAGTACTTC
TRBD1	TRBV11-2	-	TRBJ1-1	CASTPDRVGAFF	TGTGCCAGCACCCCGGACAGGGTCGGAGCTTTCTTT
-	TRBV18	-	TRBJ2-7	CASSFSGTGMQYF	TGTGCCAGCTCATTCTCCGGGACTGGCATGCAGTACTTC
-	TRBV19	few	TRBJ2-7	CASSMSHSTYEQYF	TGTGCCAGTAGTATGTCCCACAGCACCTACGAGCAGTACTTC
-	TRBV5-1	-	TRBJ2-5	CASSIVREAPEETQYF	TGCGCCAGCAGCATAGTGCGGGAAGCGCCTGAAGAGACCCAGTACTTC
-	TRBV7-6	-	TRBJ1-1	CASSSGRGTEAFF	TGTGCCAGCAGCTCTGGAAGGGGGACTGAAGCTTTCTTT
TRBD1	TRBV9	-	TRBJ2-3	CASSVRTGGPDTQYF	TGTGCCAGCAGCGTGAGGACAGGGGGCCCAGATACGCAGTATTTT
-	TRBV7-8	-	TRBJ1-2	CASSLQGGAGYTF	TGTGCCAGCAGCTTACAGGGAGGGGCTGGCTACACCTTC
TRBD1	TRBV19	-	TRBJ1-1	CASMKGGQGAAEAFF	TGTGCCAGTATGAAAGGGGGGCAGGGGGCTGCTGAAGCTTTCTTT
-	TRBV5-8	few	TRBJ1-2	CASSPGAGAYGYTF	TGTGCCAGCAGCCCCGGGGCAGGGGCCTATGGCTACACCTTC
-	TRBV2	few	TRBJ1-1	CASSEERGISEAFF	TGTGCCAGCAGTGAAGAGAGGGGGATCTCTGAAGCTTTCTTT
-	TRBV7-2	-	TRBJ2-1	CASSPRAGYNEQFF	TGTGCCAGCAGTCCCCGGGCGGGATACAATGAGCAGTTCTTC
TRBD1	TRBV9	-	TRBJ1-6	CASSGGQGKGNSPLHF	TGTGCCAGCAGCGGGGGACAGGGGAAAGGGAATTCACCCCTCCACTTT
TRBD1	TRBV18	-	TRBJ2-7	CASSPGLQGAFEQYF	TGTGCCAGCTCACCAGGTCTACAGGGGGCTTTTGAGCAGTACTTC
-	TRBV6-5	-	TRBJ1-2	CASGTRGLNYGYTF	TGTGCCAGCGGTACGCGGGGGCTGAACTATGGCTACACCTTC
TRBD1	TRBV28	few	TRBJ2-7	CASCSGGLTYEQYF	TGTGCCAGCTGTTCAGGGGGCTTGACCTACGAGCAGTACTTC
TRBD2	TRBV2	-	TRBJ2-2	CASSEALRLAGGTGELFF	TGTGCCAGCAGTGAAGCGCTTAGGCTAGCGGGAGGAACCGGGGAGCTGTTTTTT
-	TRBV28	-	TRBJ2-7	CASSQTGLYEQYF	TGTGCCAGCAGCCAAACAGGGCTATACGAGCAGTACTTC
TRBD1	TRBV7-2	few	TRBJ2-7	CASSRDRGGNEQYF	TGTGCCAGCAGCAGGGACAGGGGTGGCAACGAGCAGTACTTC
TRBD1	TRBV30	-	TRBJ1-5	CAWTGQMNQPQHF	TGTGCCTGGACGGGACAGATGAATCAGCCCCAGCATTTT
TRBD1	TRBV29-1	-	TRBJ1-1	CSVGTGKNTEAFF	TGCAGCGTCGGGACAGGGAAGAACACTGAAGCTTTCTTT
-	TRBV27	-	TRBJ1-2	CASSRGGRTGYTF	TGTGCCAGCAGTAGGGGGGGGCGCACTGGCTACACCTTC
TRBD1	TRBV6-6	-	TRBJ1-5	CASSTRQGGQPQHF	TGTGCCAGCAGTACCAGACAGGGAGGACAGCCCCAGCATTTT
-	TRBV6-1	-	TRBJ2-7	CASSNYEQYF	TGTGCCAGCAGCAACTACGAGCAGTACTTC